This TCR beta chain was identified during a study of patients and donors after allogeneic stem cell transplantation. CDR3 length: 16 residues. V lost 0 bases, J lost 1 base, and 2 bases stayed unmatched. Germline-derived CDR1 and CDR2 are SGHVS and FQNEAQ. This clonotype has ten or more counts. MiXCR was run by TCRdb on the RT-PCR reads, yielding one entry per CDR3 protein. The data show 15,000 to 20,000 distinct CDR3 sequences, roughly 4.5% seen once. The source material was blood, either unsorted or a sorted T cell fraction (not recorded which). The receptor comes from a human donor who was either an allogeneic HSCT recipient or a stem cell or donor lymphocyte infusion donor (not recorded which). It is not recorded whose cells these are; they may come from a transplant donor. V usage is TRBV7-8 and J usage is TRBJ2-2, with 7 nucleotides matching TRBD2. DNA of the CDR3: TGTGCCAGCAGCTTAGCTGGCGGGGGGAACACCGGGGAGCTGTTTTTT. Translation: CASSLAGGGNTGELFF. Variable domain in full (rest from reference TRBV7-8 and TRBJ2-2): GAGVSQSPRYKVAKRGQDVALRCDPISGHVSLFWYQQALGQGPEFLTYFQNEAQLDKSGLPSDRFFAERPEGSVSTLKIQRTQQEDSAVYLCASSLAGGGNTGELFFGEGSRLTVL.